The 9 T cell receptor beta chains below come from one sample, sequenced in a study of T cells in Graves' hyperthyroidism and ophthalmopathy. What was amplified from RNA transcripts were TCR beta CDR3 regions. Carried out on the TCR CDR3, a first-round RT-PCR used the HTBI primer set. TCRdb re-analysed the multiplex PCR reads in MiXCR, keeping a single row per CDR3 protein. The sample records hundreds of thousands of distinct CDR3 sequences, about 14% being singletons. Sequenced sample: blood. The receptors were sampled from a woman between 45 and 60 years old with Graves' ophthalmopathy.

For the CDR3, the DNA is TGCGCCAGCAGCTTGGACGGGGAGGCGAGTCAGCCCCAGCATTTT. It codes for CASSLDGEASQPQHF. The V and J genes are TRBV5-1 and TRBJ1-5; no clear D gene. The germline CDR1 and CDR2 sequences are SGHRS and YFSETQ. Between the trimmed V and J ends, which lost 0 bases and 6 bases, there was a span of 13 bases. The CDR3 is 15 residues long.

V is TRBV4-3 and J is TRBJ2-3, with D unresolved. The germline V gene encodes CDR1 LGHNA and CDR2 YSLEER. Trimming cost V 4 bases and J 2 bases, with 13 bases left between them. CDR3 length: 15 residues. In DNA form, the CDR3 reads TGCGCCAGCAGCCGCTATTTGGGCTCCACAGATACGCAGTATTTT. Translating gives CASSRYLGSTDTQYF.

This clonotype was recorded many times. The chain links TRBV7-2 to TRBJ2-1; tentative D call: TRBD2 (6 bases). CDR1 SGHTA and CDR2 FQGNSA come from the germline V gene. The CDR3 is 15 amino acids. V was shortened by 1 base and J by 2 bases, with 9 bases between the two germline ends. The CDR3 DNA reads TGTGCCAGCAGCTTAGGAAGCGGGCCCTACAATGAGCAGTTCTTC. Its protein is CASSLGSGPYNEQFF.

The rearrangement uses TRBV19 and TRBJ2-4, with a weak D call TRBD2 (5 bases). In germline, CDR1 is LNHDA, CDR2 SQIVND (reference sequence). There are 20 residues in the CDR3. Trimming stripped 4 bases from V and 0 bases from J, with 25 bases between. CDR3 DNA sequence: TGTGCCAGTAGTAGCGGACCAATCCGGGGTACCGAGATAGCCAAAAACATTCAGTACTTC. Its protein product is CASSSGPIRGTEIAKNIQYF.

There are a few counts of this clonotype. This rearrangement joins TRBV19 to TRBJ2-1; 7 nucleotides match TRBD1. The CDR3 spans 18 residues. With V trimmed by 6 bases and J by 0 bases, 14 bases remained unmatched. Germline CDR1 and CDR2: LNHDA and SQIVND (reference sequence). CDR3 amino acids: CASRRDSLLTISYNEQFF. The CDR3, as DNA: TGTGCCAGTAGAAGGGACAGTCTCCTCACGATCTCCTACAATGAGCAGTTCTTC.

CDR3 in amino acids: CASSLGTGGLRETQYF. The DNA of the CDR3 is TGTGCCAGCAGTTTGGGTACAGGGGGCTTGAGGGAGACCCAGTACTTC. This sequence joins TRBV27 and TRBJ2-5; 9 nucleotides line up with TRBD1. V dropped 3 bases and J dropped 5; count of bases not matched to a gene: 10. Germline lookup yields CDR1 MNHEY and CDR2 SMNVEV (reference sequence). This CDR3 is built from 16 residues.

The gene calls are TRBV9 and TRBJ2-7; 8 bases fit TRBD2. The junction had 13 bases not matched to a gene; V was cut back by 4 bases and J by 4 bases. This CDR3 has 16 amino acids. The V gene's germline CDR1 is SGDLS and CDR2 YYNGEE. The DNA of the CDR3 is TGTGCCAGCAGCCCTCGTTGGGGGACTAGTCTTTACGAGCAGTACTTC. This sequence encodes CASSPRWGTSLYEQYF. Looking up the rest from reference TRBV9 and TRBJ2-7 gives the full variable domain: DSGVTQTPKHLITATGQRVTLRCSPRSGDLSVYWYQQSLDQGLQFLIQYYNGEERAKGNILERFSAQQFPDLHSELNLSSLELGDSALYFCASSPRWGTSLYEQYFGPGTRLTVT.

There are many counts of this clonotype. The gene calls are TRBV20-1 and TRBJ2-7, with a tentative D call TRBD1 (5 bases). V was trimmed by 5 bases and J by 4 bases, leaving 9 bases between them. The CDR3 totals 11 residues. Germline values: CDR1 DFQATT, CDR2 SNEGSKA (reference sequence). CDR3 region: CSAQTGYEQYF. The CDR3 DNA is TGCAGTGCTCAAACAGGTTACGAGCAGTACTTC.

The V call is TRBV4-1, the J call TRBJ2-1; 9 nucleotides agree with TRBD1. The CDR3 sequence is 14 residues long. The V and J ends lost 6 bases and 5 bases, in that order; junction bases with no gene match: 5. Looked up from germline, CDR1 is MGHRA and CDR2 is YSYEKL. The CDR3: CASSLRDRDNEQFF. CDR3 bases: TGCGCCAGCAGTCTCCGGGACAGGGACAATGAGCAGTTCTTC.